This entry lists 26 T cell receptor beta chains sequenced from one sample in a study of identical twins. MiXCR was run by TCRdb on the 5' RACE reads, yielding one entry per CDR3 protein. The table has about 280,000 distinct CDR3 sequences, approximately 8.5% seen once; the top ten hold less than 2.5%. Another study also made use of these data, one on yellow fever vaccine responses in identical twins.

The sequencing sample was made of memory (CD45RO+) T cells sorted from blood. These receptors were taken from a young woman in good health.

This clonotype has at least ten counts. The rearrangement links TRBV29-1 to TRBJ2-3; 10 bases are a match to TRBD2. The CDR3 runs 15 residues. Germline V gives CDR1 SQVTM, CDR2 ANQGSEA. Germline trimming cut 1 base from V and 4 bases from J; bases unmatched to any gene: 5. The CDR3 nucleotides read TGCAGCGTTGAAGGGGCTAGCGGGAGATCAGATACGCAGTATTTT. This codes for CSVEGASGRSDTQYF.

This clonotype came up a few times. The genes are TRBV20-1 and TRBJ2-3, with 10 bases aligning to TRBD2. CDR1 is DFQATT, CDR2 SNEGSKA, per germline (reference sequence). The CDR3 consists of 16 residues. Trimming cost V 7 bases and J 5 bases; bases outside gene matches: 15. The CDR3 DNA reads as TGCAGTGTAGAAAGCGGGAGGGCCGGGGTCGGAGATACGCAGTATTTT. This sequence encodes CSVESGRAGVGDTQYF.

The V and J genes are TRBV6-4 and TRBJ2-1, with 8 positions matching TRBD2. This CDR3 has 15 residues. Germline values: CDR1 MRHNA, CDR2 SNTAGT. V gave up 3 bases and J gave up 5 bases; unmatched junction bases: 6. The CDR3 DNA reads as TGTGCCAGCAGTGAAGGTAGCGGGAATGACAATGAGCAGTTCTTC. This sequence encodes CASSEGSGNDNEQFF.

This clonotype showed up many times. The chain recombines TRBV4-2 with TRBJ2-3; the D gene could be TRBD1 or TRBD2 (5 bases each). Germline V lookup: CDR1 LGHNA, CDR2 YNFKEQ. The CDR3 loop spans 15 amino acids. The V gene lost 4 bases and the J gene lost 2 bases, with 13 bases spanning the gap. The CDR3 nucleotides are TGTGCCAGCAGCCCGGCGAACGGGGCCACAGATACGCAGTATTTT. Protein: CASSPANGATDTQYF.

This chain links TRBV20-1 with TRBJ2-4, with D perhaps matching TRBD2 (6 bases). The germline gives CDR1 DFQATT, CDR2 SNEGSKA (reference sequence). V gave up 3 bases and J gave up 0 bases, with 18 bases separating them. The CDR3 runs to 17 residues. The CDR3, as DNA: TGCAGTGCTAGGAGGGACTCGACCCTAATAGCCAAAAACATTCAGTACTTC. This codes for CSARRDSTLIAKNIQYF.

This clonotype was seen a few times. The V call is TRBV27, the J call TRBJ2-2, with 9 nucleotides matching TRBD1. Trimming at V came to 4 bases and at J to 5 bases, leaving 8 bases not matched to a gene. The CDR3 is made up of 16 amino acids. The germline V gene encodes CDR1 MNHEY and CDR2 SMNVEV (reference sequence). The CDR3, as DNA: TGTGCCAGCAGTTCTTATCGACAGGGGGGAACCGGGGAGCTGTTTTTT. Its protein product is CASSSYRQGGTGELFF.

Note on this clonotype: A much larger clonotype is one base distant, so this may be a read error. The chain has TRBV20-1 and TRBJ2-3, with TRBD1 matching over 8 bases. Germline CDR1 and CDR2: DFQATT and SNEGSKA (reference sequence). The CDR3 covers 15 residues. V dropped 3 bases and J dropped 2; count of bases not matched to a gene: 7. Here the CDR3 reads CSASRTGQITDTQYF. The CDR3 region has the DNA TGCAGTGCTAGCCGGACAGGGCAAATCACAGATACGCAGTATTTT.

This clonotype occurred a few times. The chain couples TRBV11-2 to TRBJ2-5; D is possibly TRBD1 (6 bases). The CDR3 runs 14 residues. Germline loops: CDR1 SGHAT, CDR2 FQNNGV. The CDR3 spells CATTDGTKQETQYF. Here the CDR3 DNA reads TGTGCTACGACGGACGGGACAAAGCAAGAGACCCAGTACTTC.

This clonotype was observed many times. J is TRBJ2-6 and V is TRBV10-2; D is ambiguous. The CDR3 is 14 residues long. Trimming removed 4 bases at V and 0 bases at J, with 4 bases between. CDR1 is WSHSY, CDR2 SAAADI, per germline. The CDR3 protein is CASSVVSGANVLTF. In DNA, the CDR3 is TGCGCCAGCAGTGTAGTCTCTGGGGCCAACGTCCTGACTTTC.

This clonotype was recorded a few times. The chain couples TRBV28 to TRBJ1-4; no clear D. The length of the CDR3 is 15 residues. Per germline, CDR1 MDHEN and CDR2 SYDVKM. Trimming left V 4 bases short and J 7 bases short, with 16 bases between. The CDR3 nucleotides read TGTGCCAGCAGTTCCCCGACGAGGTTAAGTGAAAAACTGTTTTTT. This translates into CASSSPTRLSEKLFF. Full variable domain (rest looked up from reference TRBV28 and TRBJ1-4): DVKVTQSSRYLVKRTGEKVFLECVQDMDHENMFWYRQDPGLGLRLIYFSYDVKMKEKGDIPEGYSVSREKKERFSLILESASTNQTSMYLCASSSPTRLSEKLFFGSGTQLSVL.

This clonotype was picked up a small number of times. J is TRBJ2-2 and V is TRBV21-1; TRBD1 is the table's D call, not checked against the DNA. TRBV21-1 constitutes a pseudogene. The CDR3 contains 16 residues. Here the CDR3 DNA reads TGTGCCAGCAGCAAGGGACAGGGGGCGAACACCGGGGAGCTGTTTTTT. Translation gives CASSKGQGANTGELFF.

This clonotype was seen only a few times. The rearrangement joins TRBV5-1 to TRBJ2-1, with 9 bases matching TRBD1. Germline lookup yields CDR1 SGHRS and CDR2 YFSETQ. The CDR3 is 17 residues long. After removal of 4 bases from V and 6 bases from J, the junction contained 14 bases not matched to a gene. CDR3 bases: TGCGCCAGCAGCAAGTCCCGGGACAGGGTCCAGGGCAATGAGCAGTTCTTC. It encodes CASSKSRDRVQGNEQFF.

The chain employs TRBV6-1 and TRBJ1-4; maybe TRBD1 (5 bases). There are 13 residues in the CDR3. The V end lost 0 bases, the J end lost 8 bases, and 7 bases lay between the germline ends. Germline values: CDR1 MNHNS, CDR2 SASEGT. The CDR3 protein is CASSEAWGEKLFF. The DNA for the CDR3 is TGTGCCAGCAGTGAAGCATGGGGGGAAAAACTGTTTTTT.

This rearrangement joins TRBV3-1 to TRBJ2-3, with D possibly being TRBD1 (6 bases). This CDR3 region has 13 residues. Germline-derived CDR1 and CDR2 are LGHDT and YNNKEL (reference sequence). Trimming stripped 4 bases from V and 7 bases from J, with 12 bases between. This CDR3 reads CASSRDTINTQYF. The CDR3, as DNA: TGTGCCAGCAGCCGGGACACGATAAATACGCAGTATTTT.

In this sample, this clonotype turned up many times. The gene calls are TRBV4-2 and TRBJ1-3; D ambiguous. The CDR3 totals 18 residues. Trimming removed 0 bases from V and 0 bases from J, with 15 bases in between. Looked up from germline, CDR1 is LGHNA and CDR2 is YNFKEQ. The CDR3 DNA reads TGTGCCAGCAGCCAAGAGGGCCAGCCAGTGAGCTCTGGAAACACCATATATTTT. Its protein product is CASSQEGQPVSSGNTIYF.

The CDR3 is CSVGLGGTQYF. The DNA of the CDR3 is TGCAGCGTTGGACTGGGAGGGACCCAGTACTTC. The rearrangement uses TRBV29-1 and TRBJ2-5; TRBD2 is a possible D gene (6 bases). The germline CDR1 and CDR2 sequences are SQVTM and ANQGSEA. The CDR3 totals 11 residues. V was trimmed by 4 bases and J by 7 bases, leaving 10 bases between them.

This clonotype was picked up a small number of times. The chain links TRBV10-3 to TRBJ2-5, with TRBD2 matching over 8 bases. In germline, CDR1 is ENHRY, CDR2 SYGVKD. The J segment lost 4 bases and the V segment lost 5 bases, leaving 9 bases of the junction unmatched. This CDR3 is 15 amino acids long. CDR3 bases: TGTGCCATCAGTCAAACTAGCGGATTCGGAGAGACCCAGTACTTC. Translating gives CAISQTSGFGETQYF.

This clonotype was picked up many times. J is TRBJ2-1 and V is TRBV5-1; D call uncertain. The CDR3 extends over 14 amino acids. Germline values: CDR1 SGHRS, CDR2 YFSETQ. Deletions cut 0 bases from V and 6 bases from J, with 10 bases between. The CDR3 DNA follows: TGCGCCAGCAGCTTGGGTACGGGTGGCAATGAGCAGTTCTTC. Encoded protein: CASSLGTGGNEQFF.

This chain joins TRBV14 and TRBJ2-7; D is perhaps TRBD1 or TRBD2 (5 bases each). Trimming shortened V by 3 bases and J by 7 bases, and 13 bases separated the two germline ends. This CDR3 is 13 amino acids long. Germline CDR1 is SGHDN and CDR2 is FVKESK. CDR3 sequence reads: CASSQFLGDEQYF. CDR3 DNA: TGTGCCAGCAGCCAGTTCTTGGGGGATGAGCAGTACTTC. Full variable domain (remainder filled in from reference TRBV14 and TRBJ2-7): EAGVTQFPSHSVIEKGQTVTLRCDPISGHDNLYWYRRVMGKEIKFLLHFVKESKQDESGMPNNRFLAERTGGTYSTLKVQPAELEDSGVYFCASSQFLGDEQYFGPGTRLTVT.

The sample holds a few counts of this clonotype. V and J are TRBV5-6 and TRBJ2-5; 11 positions match TRBD2. The CDR3 runs 16 residues. The germline V gene has CDR1 SGHDT and CDR2 YYEEEE. V gave up 0 bases and J gave up 1 base; unmatched junction bases: 2. The CDR3 nucleotides are TGTGCCAGCAGCTTGGGTAGCGGGGGGGTCCAAGAGACCCAGTACTTC. Translation: CASSLGSGGVQETQYF.

The V and J genes are TRBV6-1 and TRBJ2-1; D is possibly TRBD1 or TRBD2 (5 bases each). Trimming cost V 0 bases and J 13 bases, with 13 bases left between them. This CDR3 has 13 residues. CDR1 is MNHNS and CDR2 is SASEGT in the germline V gene. CDR3 coding DNA: TGTGCCAGCAGTGAAGCGGGGGAGCTATATCAGTTCTTC. This encodes CASSEAGELYQFF.

This clonotype has a handful of counts. The CDR3 coding sequence is TGCGCCAGCAGCCCGACAGGGGTTGTGGAGACCCAGTACTTC. Amino acids: CASSPTGVVETQYF. J is TRBJ2-5 and V is TRBV5-1; TRBD1 matches 8 bases. This CDR3 region has 14 residues. The V gene end was trimmed by 4 bases and the J gene end by 5 bases; junction bases not matched to a gene: 7. Germline CDR1 and CDR2: SGHRS and YFSETQ.

This clonotype was seen many times. The V gene is TRBV29-1, the J gene TRBJ2-2; D tentatively reads TRBD1 or TRBD2 (5 bases each). V was cut by 7 bases and J by 3 bases, with 12 bases left in between. The CDR3 consists of 13 residues. Germline CDR1 reads SQVTM; CDR2 reads ANQGSEA. The CDR3 spells CSAGTGYTGELFF. CDR3 DNA: TGCAGCGCTGGGACGGGTTACACCGGGGAGCTGTTTTTT.

This clonotype has at least ten counts. CDR3 sequence: CSARQGAAYNEQFF. As DNA, the CDR3 is TGCAGTGCAAGACAGGGGGCGGCCTACAATGAGCAGTTCTTC. The rearrangement uses TRBV20-1 and TRBJ2-1, with 10 bases matching TRBD1. This CDR3 comprises 14 residues. Germline V gives CDR1 DFQATT, CDR2 SNEGSKA (reference sequence). Trimming took 6 bases from V and 2 from J; bases not matched to a gene: 4.

This clonotype was counted many times. J is TRBJ2-1 and V is TRBV6-1; 8 nucleotides agree with TRBD1. Germline lookup yields CDR1 MNHNS and CDR2 SASEGT. The V and J ends lost 4 bases and 5 bases, in that order; junction bases with no gene match: 10. The CDR3 contains 16 residues. The CDR3 DNA follows: TGTGCCAGCAGTGTCCTAGGACAGGGACCCAACAATGAGCAGTTCTTC. This encodes CASSVLGQGPNNEQFF.

The chain recombines TRBV6-1 with TRBJ2-7; 12 bases are shared with TRBD1. This CDR3 has 18 residues. Looked up from germline, CDR1 is MNHNS and CDR2 is SASEGT. V shed 6 bases and J 2 bases; nucleotides not matched to a gene: 14. The CDR3 is CASSHLPGTGGGTYEQYV. The CDR3 region has the DNA TGTGCCAGCAGCCACCTTCCCGGGACAGGGGGCGGAACCTACGAGCAGTACGTC.